This T cell receptor beta chain was sequenced for a study of Graves' ophthalmopathy and Graves' hyperthyroidism. Using RNA transcripts, the TCR beta CDR3 regions were amplified. An initial RT-PCR round employing HTBI primers preceded a second-round multiplex PCR. MiXCR, applied by TCRdb to the multiplex PCR reads, yields one record per CDR3 protein. The sample shows about 1.2 million distinct CDR3 sequences, about 35% of them seen only once. This clonotype was picked up many times. In germline, CDR1 is SGHDN, CDR2 FVKESK. CDR3 size: 16 residues. Trimming pared 1 base from V and 0 bases from J, leaving 7 bases between.

This chain links TRBV14 with TRBJ1-6, with no clear D. Sequenced: peripheral blood or thyroid tissue (not recorded which). The receptor was derived from an adult man with Graves' hyperthyroidism. The CDR3 nucleotides are TGTGCCAGCAGCCAAGCCAGGAACTCCTATAATTCACCCCTCCACTTT. Translation gives CASSQARNSYNSPLHF. Based on the CDR3 plus reference TRBV14 and TRBJ1-6, the full variable domain is EAGVTQFPSHSVIEKGQTVTLRCDPISGHDNLYWYRRVMGKEIKFLLHFVKESKQDESGMPNNRFLAERTGGTYSTLKVQPAELEDSGVYFCASSQARNSYNSPLHFGNGTRLTVT.